Listed below are T cell receptor beta chains from one sample, sequenced in a study of blood T cells in healthy people across ages. TCRdb recomputed calls from the 5' RACE reads with MiXCR, one row per CDR3 protein. This table holds over 550,000 distinct CDR3 sequences, 25% to 35% found once. Sample: blood. These TCRs come from a woman of 80 years or more in good health. Both conserved end residues are part of each CDR3. A D gene is named only where the DNA matches it firmly. Only part of the rows carry a size: once, few, many, or a class if the clone is expanded.

clone_size: NA
d_call: NA
v_call: TRBV3-1
j_call: TRBJ2-5
cdr3_nt: TGTGCCAGCAGCTTCGGGGGAGAACCGACCCAGTACTTC
cdr3_aa: CASSFGGEPTQYF

clone_size: NA
d_call: NA
v_call: TRBV29-1
j_call: TRBJ1-2
cdr3_nt: TGCAGCGTATCAGCCAGGGTGACCCTAACTGGGGGCTACACCTTC
cdr3_aa: CSVSARVTLTGGYTF

clone_size: NA
d_call: NA
v_call: TRBV4-2
j_call: TRBJ2-1
cdr3_nt: TGTGCCAGCAGCCAGGAGGGGTATGGTACGTACAATGAGCAGTTCTTC
cdr3_aa: CASSQEGYGTYNEQFF

clone_size: NA
d_call: NA
v_call: TRBV30
j_call: TRBJ1-2
cdr3_nt: TGTGCCTGGAGTGTAGGACTCGGGGACCTCGACTATGGCTACACCTTC
cdr3_aa: CAWSVGLGDLDYGYTF

clone_size: NA
d_call: NA
v_call: TRBV2
j_call: TRBJ2-3
cdr3_nt: TGTGCCAGCAGCGCATCAACCCAACCCGCCGGACGGTTAACAGATACGCAGTATTTT
cdr3_aa: CASSASTQPAGRLTDTQYF

clone_size: few
d_call: NA
v_call: TRBV3-1
j_call: TRBJ2-2
cdr3_nt: TGTGCCAGCAGTCCCTGGACGCTCAAGGGGGGCCGAACCGGGGAGCTGTTTTTT
cdr3_aa: CASSPWTLKGGRTGELFF

clone_size: once
d_call: TRBD2
v_call: TRBV5-1
j_call: TRBJ2-7
cdr3_nt: TGCGCCAGCAGCTTGGCCAGTACGGGACCAGCGGGAGACGAGCAGTACTTC
cdr3_aa: CASSLASTGPAGDEQYF

clone_size: many
d_call: NA
v_call: TRBV20-1
j_call: TRBJ1-6
cdr3_nt: TGCAGTGCGGGTGGGGGAGTTAATTCACCCCTCCACTTT
cdr3_aa: CSAGGGVNSPLHF

clone_size: NA
d_call: NA
v_call: TRBV5-1
j_call: TRBJ2-2
cdr3_nt: TGCGCCAGCAGCGAAAAGGGGCCCCCGGCCGGGGAGCTGTTTTTT
cdr3_aa: CASSEKGPPAGELFF

clone_size: NA
d_call: TRBD1
v_call: TRBV10-3
j_call: TRBJ1-6
cdr3_nt: TGTGCCATCAGTGGACAGGGGGCTGGCTCACCCCGCCACTTT
cdr3_aa: CAISGQGAGSPRHF

clone_size: once
d_call: NA
v_call: TRBV5-1
j_call: TRBJ2-3
cdr3_nt: TGCGCCAGCAGCTTGTCAGTGCCAGATACGCAGTATTTT
cdr3_aa: CASSLSVPDTQYF

clone_size: few
d_call: NA
v_call: TRBV20-1
j_call: TRBJ1-4
cdr3_nt: TGCAGTGCTAGAGCGACAGGAGAAAGGCCGAAACTGTTTTTT
cdr3_aa: CSARATGERPKLFF

clone_size: many
d_call: TRBD1
v_call: TRBV12-5
j_call: TRBJ1-2
cdr3_nt: TGTGCTAGTGGTTTGGTACGAGGGGGGACAGGGGGTTTCCCCTTACATGGCTACACCTTC
cdr3_aa: CASGLVRGGTGGFPLHGYTF

clone_size: many
d_call: TRBD1
v_call: TRBV2
j_call: TRBJ2-7
cdr3_nt: TGTGCCAGCGACGGACAGGGTGCCTACGAGCAGTACTTC
cdr3_aa: CASDGQGAYEQYF

clone_size: few
d_call: TRBD1
v_call: TRBV5-1
j_call: TRBJ2-1
cdr3_nt: TGCGCCAGCAGCTTTCAGGACAGGACACGTCGGCAGTTCTTC
cdr3_aa: CASSFQDRTRRQFF

clone_size: NA
d_call: TRBD1
v_call: TRBV3-1
j_call: TRBJ1-2
cdr3_nt: TGTGCCAGCAGCCTGGGACAGGGCCATAGCTATGGCTACACCTTC
cdr3_aa: CASSLGQGHSYGYTF